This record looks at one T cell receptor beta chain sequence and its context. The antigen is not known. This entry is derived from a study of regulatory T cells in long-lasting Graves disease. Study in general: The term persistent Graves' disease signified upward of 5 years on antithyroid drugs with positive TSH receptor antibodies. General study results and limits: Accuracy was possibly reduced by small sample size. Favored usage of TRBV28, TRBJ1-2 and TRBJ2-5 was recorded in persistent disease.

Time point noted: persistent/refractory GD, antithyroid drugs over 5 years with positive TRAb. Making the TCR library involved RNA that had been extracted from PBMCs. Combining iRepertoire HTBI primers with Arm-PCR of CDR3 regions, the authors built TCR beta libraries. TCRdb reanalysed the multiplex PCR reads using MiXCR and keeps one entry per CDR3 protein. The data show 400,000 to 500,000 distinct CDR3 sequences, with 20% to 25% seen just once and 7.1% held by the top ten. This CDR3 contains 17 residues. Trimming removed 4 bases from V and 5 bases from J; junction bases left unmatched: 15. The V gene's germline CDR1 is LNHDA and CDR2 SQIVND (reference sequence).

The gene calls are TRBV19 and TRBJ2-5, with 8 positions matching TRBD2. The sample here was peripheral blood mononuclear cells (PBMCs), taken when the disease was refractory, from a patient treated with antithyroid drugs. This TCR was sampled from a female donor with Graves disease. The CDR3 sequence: CASSRTAGDYRRETQYF. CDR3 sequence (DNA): TGTGCCAGTAGTAGGACAGCGGGGGACTACCGGAGGGAGACCCAGTACTTC.